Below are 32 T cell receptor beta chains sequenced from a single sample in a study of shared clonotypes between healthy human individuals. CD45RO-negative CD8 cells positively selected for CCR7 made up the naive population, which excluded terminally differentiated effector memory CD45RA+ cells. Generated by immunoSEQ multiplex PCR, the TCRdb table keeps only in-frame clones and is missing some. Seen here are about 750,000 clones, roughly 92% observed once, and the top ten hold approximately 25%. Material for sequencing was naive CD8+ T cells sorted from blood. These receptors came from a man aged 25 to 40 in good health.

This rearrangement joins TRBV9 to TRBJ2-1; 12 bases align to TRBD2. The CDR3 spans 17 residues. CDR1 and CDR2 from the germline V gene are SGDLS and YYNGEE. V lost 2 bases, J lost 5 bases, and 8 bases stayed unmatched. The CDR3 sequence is CASSVRGLAGTDNEQFF. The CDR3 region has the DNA TGTGCCAGCAGCGTCCGCGGACTAGCGGGAACTGACAATGAGCAGTTCTTC.

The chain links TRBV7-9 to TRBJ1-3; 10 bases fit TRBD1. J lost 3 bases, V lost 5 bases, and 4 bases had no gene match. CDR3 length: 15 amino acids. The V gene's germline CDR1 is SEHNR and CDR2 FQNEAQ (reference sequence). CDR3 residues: CASSGTGDFGNTIYF. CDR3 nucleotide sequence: TGTGCCAGCAGCGGGACAGGGGACTTTGGAAACACCATATATTTT.

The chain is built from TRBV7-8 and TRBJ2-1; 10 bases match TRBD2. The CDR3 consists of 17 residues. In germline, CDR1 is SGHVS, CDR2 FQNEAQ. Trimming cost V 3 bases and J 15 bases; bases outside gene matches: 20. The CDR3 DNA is TGTGCCAGCAGCTTTAACCTCGGACTAGCGGATTACAATGAGGGGTTCTTC. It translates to CASSFNLGLADYNEGFF.

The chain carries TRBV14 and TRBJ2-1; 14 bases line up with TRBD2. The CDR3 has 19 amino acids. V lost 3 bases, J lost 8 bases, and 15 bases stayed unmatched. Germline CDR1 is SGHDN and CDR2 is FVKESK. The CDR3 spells CASSQTSGRAYGMEYEQFF. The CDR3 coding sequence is TGTGCCAGCAGCCAGACTAGCGGGAGGGCCTATGGGATGGAGTATGAGCAGTTCTTC.

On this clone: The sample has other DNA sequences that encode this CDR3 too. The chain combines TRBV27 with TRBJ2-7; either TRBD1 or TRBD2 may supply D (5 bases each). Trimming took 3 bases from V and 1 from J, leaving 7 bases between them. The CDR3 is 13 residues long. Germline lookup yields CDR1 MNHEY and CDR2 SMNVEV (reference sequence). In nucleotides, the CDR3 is TGTGCCAGCAGTTTGGGACGGTCCTACGAGCAGTACTTC. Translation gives CASSLGRSYEQYF.

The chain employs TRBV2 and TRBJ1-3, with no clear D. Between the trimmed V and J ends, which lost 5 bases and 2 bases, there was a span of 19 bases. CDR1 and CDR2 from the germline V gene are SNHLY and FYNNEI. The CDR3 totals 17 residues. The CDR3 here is CASSSYAGQRPGNTIYF. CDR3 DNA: TGTGCCAGCAGTTCCTACGCCGGGCAGCGCCCTGGAAACACCATATATTTT.

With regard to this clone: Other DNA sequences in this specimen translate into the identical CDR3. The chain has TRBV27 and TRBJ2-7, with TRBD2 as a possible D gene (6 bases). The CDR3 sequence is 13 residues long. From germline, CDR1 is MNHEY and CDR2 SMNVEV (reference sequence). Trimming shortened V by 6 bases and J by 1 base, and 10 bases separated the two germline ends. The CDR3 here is CASSVGGSYEQYF. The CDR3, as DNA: TGTGCCAGCAGCGTCGGGGGATCCTACGAGCAGTACTTC.

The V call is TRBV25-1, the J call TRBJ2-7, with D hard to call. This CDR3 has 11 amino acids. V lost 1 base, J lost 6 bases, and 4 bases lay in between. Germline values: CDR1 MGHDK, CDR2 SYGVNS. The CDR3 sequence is CASSESREQYF. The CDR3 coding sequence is TGTGCCAGCAGTGAATCCCGCGAGCAGTACTTC.

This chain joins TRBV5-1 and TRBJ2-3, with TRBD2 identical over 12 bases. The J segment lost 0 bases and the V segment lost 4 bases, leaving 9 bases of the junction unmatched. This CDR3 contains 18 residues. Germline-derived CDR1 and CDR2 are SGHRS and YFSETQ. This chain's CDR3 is CASSTGTSGFTSTDTQYF. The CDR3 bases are TGCGCCAGCAGCACCGGGACTAGCGGGTTTACTAGCACAGATACGCAGTATTTT. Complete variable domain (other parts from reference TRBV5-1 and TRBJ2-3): KAGVTQTPRYLIKTRGQQVTLSCSPISGHRSVSWYQQTPGQGLQFLFEYFSETQRNKGNFPGRFSGRQFSNSRSEMNVSTLELGDSALYLCASSTGTSGFTSTDTQYFGPGTRLTVL.

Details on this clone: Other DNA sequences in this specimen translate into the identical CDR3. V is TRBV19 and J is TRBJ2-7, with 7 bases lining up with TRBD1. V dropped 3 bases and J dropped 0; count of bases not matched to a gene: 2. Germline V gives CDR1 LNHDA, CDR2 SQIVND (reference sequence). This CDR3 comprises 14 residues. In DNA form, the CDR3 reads TGTGCCAGTAGTATTACAGGGGCCTCCTACGAGCAGTACTTC. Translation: CASSITGASYEQYF.

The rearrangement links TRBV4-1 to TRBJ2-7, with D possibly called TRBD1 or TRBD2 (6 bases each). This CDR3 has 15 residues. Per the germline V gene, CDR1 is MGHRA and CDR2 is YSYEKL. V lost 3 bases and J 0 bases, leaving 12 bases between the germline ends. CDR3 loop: CASSQAGQNSYEQYF. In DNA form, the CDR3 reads TGCGCCAGCAGCCAGGCGGGACAAAACTCCTACGAGCAGTACTTC.

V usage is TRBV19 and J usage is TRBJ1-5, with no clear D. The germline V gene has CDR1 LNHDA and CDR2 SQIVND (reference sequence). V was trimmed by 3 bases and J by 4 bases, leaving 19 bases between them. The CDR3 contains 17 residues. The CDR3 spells CASSIGRLNQINQPQHF. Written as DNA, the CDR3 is TGTGCCAGTAGTATTGGACGCCTAAACCAAATAAATCAGCCCCAGCATTTT. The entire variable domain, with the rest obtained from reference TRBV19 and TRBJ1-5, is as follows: DGGITQSPKYLFRKEGQNVTLSCEQNLNHDAMYWYRQDPGQGLRLIYYSQIVNDFQKGDIAEGYSVSREKKESFPLTVTSAQKNPTAFYLCASSIGRLNQINQPQHFGDGTRLSIL.

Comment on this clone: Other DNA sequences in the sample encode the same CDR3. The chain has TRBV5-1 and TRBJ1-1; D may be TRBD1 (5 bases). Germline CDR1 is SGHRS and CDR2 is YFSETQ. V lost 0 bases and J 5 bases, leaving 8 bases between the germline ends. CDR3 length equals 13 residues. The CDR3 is CASSLGGGTEAFF. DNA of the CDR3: TGCGCCAGCAGCTTGGGCGGGGGTACTGAAGCTTTCTTT.

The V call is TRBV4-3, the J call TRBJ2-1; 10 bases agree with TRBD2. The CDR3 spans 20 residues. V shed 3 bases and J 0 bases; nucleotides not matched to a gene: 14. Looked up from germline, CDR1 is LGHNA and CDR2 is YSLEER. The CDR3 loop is CASSQQAGGPFHSSYNEQFF. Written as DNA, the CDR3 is TGCGCCAGCAGCCAGCAAGCGGGAGGGCCGTTCCACAGCTCCTACAATGAGCAGTTCTTC.

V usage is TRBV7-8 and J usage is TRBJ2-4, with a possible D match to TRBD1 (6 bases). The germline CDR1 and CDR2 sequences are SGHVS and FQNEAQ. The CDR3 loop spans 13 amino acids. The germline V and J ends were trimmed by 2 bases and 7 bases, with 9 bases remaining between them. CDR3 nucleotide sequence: TGTGCCAGCAGCTTACCAGGGGAGAACATTCAGTACTTC. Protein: CASSLPGENIQYF.

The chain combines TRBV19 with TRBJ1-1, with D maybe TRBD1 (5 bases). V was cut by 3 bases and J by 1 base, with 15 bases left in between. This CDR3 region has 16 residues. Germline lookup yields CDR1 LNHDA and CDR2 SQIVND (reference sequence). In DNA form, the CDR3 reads TGTGCCAGTAGTATTAGCCTTACAGGAACGAACACTGAAGCTTTCTTT. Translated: CASSISLTGTNTEAFF.

The chain's CDR3 is CASSRRAISNQPQHF. The DNA of the CDR3 is TGCGCCAGCAGCCGTCGAGCGATTAGCAATCAGCCCCAGCATTTT. The gene calls are TRBV4-1 and TRBJ1-5; D is uncertain. CDR1 is MGHRA and CDR2 is YSYEKL in the germline V gene. The V end was cut by 4 bases, the J end by 0 bases, with 10 bases between. The CDR3 runs to 15 residues.

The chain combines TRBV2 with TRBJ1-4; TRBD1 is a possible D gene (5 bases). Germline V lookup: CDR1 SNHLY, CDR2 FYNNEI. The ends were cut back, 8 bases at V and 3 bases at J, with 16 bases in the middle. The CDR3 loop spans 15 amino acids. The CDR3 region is CASLGRDLANEKLFF. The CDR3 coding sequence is TGTGCCAGCTTGGGCAGGGACTTGGCTAATGAAAAACTGTTTTTT.

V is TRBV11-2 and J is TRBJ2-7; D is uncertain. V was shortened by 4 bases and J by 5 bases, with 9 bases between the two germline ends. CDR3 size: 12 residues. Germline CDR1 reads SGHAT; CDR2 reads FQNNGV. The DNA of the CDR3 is TGTGCCAGCAGCTCCGCTTCCCACGAGCAGTACTTC. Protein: CASSSASHEQYF.

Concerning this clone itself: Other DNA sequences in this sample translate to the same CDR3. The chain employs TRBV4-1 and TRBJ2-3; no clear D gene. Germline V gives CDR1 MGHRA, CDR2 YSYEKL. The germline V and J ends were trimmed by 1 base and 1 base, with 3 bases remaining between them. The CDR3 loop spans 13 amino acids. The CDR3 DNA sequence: TGCGCCAGCAGCCAAGTCCGCACAGATACGCAGTATTTT. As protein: CASSQVRTDTQYF.

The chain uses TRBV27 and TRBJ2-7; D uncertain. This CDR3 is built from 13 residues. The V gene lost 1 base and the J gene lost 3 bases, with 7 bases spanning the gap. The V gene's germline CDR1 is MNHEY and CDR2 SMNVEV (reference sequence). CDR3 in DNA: TGTGCCAGCAGTTTATTCGGCGACTACGAGCAGTACTTC. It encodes CASSLFGDYEQYF.

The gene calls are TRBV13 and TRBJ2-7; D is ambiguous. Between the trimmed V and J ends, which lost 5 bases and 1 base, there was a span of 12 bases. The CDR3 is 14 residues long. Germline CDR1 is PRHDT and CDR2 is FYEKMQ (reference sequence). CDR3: CASSTRLVSYEQYF. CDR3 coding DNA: TGTGCCAGCAGCACCAGACTGGTTTCCTACGAGCAGTACTTC.

CDR3 DNA sequence: TGCGCCAGCAGCTTAACCGGACTAGCGGATAACAATGAGCAGTTCTTC. This codes for CASSLTGLADNNEQFF. J is TRBJ2-1 and V is TRBV5-1, with 10 bases lining up with TRBD2. The J segment lost 5 bases and the V segment lost 2 bases, leaving 7 bases of the junction unmatched. The CDR3 sequence is 16 residues long. The V gene's germline CDR1 is SGHRS and CDR2 YFSETQ.

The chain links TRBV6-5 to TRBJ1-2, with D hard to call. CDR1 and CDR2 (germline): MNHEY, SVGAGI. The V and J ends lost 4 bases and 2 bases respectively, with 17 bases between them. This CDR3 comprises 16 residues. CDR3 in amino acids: CASSSPGRERNYGYTF. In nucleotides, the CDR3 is TGTGCCAGCAGTTCCCCCGGACGGGAAAGGAACTATGGCTACACCTTC.

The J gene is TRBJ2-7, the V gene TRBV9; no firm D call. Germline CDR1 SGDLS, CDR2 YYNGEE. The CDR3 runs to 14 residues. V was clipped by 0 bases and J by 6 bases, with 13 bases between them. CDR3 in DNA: TGTGCCAGCAGCGTAGGTCATCTCTGGGGCGAGCAGTACTTC. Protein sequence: CASSVGHLWGEQYF.

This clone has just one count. The CDR3 region has the DNA TGCGCCAGCGGCACGCCGGGAACCTTTCAGCCCCAGCATTTT. It yields the protein CASGTPGTFQPQHF. The gene calls are TRBV5-1 and TRBJ1-5; D unresolved. The CDR3 sequence is 14 residues long. V was clipped by 7 bases and J by 6 bases, with 17 bases between them. Germline V gene data show CDR1 as SGHRS and CDR2 as YFSETQ.

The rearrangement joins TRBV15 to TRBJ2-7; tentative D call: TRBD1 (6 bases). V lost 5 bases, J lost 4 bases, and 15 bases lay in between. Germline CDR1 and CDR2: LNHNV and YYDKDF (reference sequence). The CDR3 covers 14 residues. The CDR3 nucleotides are TGTGCCACCAGCGGCAGGGGTTCTACTTACGAGCAGTACTTC. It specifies CATSGRGSTYEQYF. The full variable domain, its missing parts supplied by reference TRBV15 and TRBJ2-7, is DAMVIQNPRYQVTQFGKPVTLSCSQTLNHNVMYWYQQKSSQAPKLLFHYYDKDFNNEADTPDNFQSRRPNTSFCFLDIRSPGLGDTAMYLCATSGRGSTYEQYFGPGTRLTVT.

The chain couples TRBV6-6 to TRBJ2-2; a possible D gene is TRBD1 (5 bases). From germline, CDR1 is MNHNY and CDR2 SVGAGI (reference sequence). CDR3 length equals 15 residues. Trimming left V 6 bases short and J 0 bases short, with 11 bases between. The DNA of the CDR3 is TGTGCCAGCAGGTTAGACAGCGCGAACACCGGGGAGCTGTTTTTT. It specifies CASRLDSANTGELFF.

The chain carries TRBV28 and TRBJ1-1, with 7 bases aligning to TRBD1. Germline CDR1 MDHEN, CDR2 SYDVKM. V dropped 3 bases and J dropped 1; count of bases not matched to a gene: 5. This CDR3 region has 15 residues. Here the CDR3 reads CASSFPRGGNTEAFF. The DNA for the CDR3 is TGTGCCAGCAGTTTCCCCAGGGGGGGGAACACTGAAGCTTTCTTT.

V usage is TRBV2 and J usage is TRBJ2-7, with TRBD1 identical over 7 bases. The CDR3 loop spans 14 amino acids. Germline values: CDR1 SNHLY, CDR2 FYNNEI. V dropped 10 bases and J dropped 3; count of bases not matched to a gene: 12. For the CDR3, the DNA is TGTGCCATCTTATGGGGGACAGCCTACTACGAGCAGTACTTC. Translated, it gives CAILWGTAYYEQYF.

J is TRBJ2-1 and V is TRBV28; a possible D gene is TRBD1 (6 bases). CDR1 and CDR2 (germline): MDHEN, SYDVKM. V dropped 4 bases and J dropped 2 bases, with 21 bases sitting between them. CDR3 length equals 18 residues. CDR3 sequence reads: CASSSPRADKGAYNEQFF. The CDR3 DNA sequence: TGTGCCAGCAGTTCCCCGCGGGCCGACAAGGGGGCCTACAATGAGCAGTTCTTC.

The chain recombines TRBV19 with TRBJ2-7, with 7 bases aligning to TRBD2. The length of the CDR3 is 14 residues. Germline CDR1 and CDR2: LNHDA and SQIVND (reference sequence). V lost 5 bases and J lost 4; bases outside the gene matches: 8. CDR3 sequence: CASSLGAGEYEQYF. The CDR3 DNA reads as TGTGCCAGTAGTCTCGGGGCGGGAGAGTACGAGCAGTACTTC.